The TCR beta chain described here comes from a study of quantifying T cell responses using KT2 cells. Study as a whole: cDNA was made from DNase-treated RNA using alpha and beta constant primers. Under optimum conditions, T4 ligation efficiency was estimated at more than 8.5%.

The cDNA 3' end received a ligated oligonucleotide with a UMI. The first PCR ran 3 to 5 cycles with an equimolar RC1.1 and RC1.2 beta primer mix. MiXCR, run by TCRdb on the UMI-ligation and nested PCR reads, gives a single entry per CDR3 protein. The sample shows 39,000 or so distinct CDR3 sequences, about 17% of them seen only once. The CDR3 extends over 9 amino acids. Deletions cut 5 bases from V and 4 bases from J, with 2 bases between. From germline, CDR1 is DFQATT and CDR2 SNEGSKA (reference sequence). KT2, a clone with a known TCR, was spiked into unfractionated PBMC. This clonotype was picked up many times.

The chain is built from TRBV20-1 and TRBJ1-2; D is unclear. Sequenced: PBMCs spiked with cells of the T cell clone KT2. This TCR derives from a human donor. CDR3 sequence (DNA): TGCAGTGCTCGCTATGGCTACACCTTC. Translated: CSARYGYTF.